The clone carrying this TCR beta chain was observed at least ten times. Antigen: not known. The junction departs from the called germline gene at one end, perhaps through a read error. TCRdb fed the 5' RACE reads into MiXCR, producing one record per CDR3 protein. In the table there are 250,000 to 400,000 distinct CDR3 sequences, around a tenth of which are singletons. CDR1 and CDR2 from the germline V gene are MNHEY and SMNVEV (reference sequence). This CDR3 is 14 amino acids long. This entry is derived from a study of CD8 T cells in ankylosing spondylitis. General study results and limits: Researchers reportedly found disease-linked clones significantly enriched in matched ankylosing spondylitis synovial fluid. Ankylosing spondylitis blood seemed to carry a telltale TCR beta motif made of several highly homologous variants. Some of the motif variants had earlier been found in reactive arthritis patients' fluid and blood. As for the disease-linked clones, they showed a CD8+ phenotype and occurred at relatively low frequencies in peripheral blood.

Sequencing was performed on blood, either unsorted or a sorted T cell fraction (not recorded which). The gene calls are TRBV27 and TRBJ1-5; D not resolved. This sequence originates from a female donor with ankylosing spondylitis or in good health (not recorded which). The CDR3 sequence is CASSLWVGKQPQHF. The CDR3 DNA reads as TGTGCCAGCAGTTTATGGGTAGGCAAGCAGCCCCAGCATTTT.